This entry lists 20 T cell receptor beta chains sequenced from one sample in a study of T cells expressing NK-cell markers. TCRdb re-called the 5' RACE reads and gives one entry per CDR3 protein, without DNA. This sample's clone table lists roughly 160,000 distinct CDR3 sequences. The sequenced sample was blood T cells: a sorted CD56 or NKG2C T cell subset, CD4+ or CD8+ T cells, or bulk PBMC T cells (not recorded which). These receptors were obtained from a woman aged 18-70 years in good health.

The rearrangement links TRBV4-1 to TRBJ2-5; the D gene TCRdb calls, TRBD2, cannot be checked with no DNA. CDR3 size: 17 residues. CDR1 and CDR2 (germline): MGHRA, YSYEKL. CDR3 sequence reads: CASSQKGTGGRGETQYF.

The chain is built from TRBV27 and TRBJ2-3; TCRdb outputs TRBD2, but without DNA this stays unchecked. Germline CDR1 reads MNHEY; CDR2 reads SMNVEV (reference sequence). This CDR3 has 19 residues. The CDR3 spells CASSLLGLAGATGVNTQYF.

V and J are TRBV5-1 and TRBJ2-7; absent DNA, TCRdb's TRBD2 call cannot be checked. Looked up from germline, CDR1 is SGHRS and CDR2 is YFSETQ. The CDR3 is 14 amino acids. This CDR3 is CASATGTSVHEQYF.

The rearrangement uses TRBV2 and TRBJ2-1; TCRdb's D call, TRBD1, is unchecked because there is no DNA. The CDR3 contains 15 residues. The germline gives CDR1 SNHLY, CDR2 FYNNEI. CDR3 protein: CASSGDRISYNEQFF.

The chain uses TRBV10-3 and TRBJ2-3. Germline CDR1 ENHRY, CDR2 SYGVKD. The CDR3 is 16 amino acids. This CDR3 is CAISEEDARRTDTQYF.

The chain uses TRBV18 and TRBJ2-7; the TCRdb D gene call, TRBD2, has no DNA to confirm it. Germline V gene data show CDR1 as KGHSH and CDR2 as LQKENI. This CDR3 spans 14 amino acids. Here the CDR3 reads CASLPAGGGYEQYF.

The chain recombines TRBV11-1 with TRBJ2-4; TCRdb's assignment of TRBD1 cannot be checked, as there is no DNA. The CDR3 spans 19 residues. CDR1 is SGHAT, CDR2 FQDESV, per germline (reference sequence). The CDR3 region is CAVQHPGQGTFTAKNIQYF.

This chain links TRBV5-6 with TRBJ1-2. Germline CDR1 and CDR2: SGHDT and YYEEEE. This CDR3 contains 13 residues. The CDR3 is CASSSWAHYGYTF.

The chain employs TRBV18 and TRBJ2-5; TCRdb selects TRBD2, and the lack of DNA leaves this call unchecked. The CDR3 is made up of 16 amino acids. The germline V gene encodes CDR1 KGHSH and CDR2 LQKENI. CDR3 loop: CASSPRRGGKQETQYF.

V gene TRBV7-2 combines with J gene TRBJ2-2; lacking DNA, the TRBD2 call made by TCRdb goes unchecked. CDR3 size: 15 residues. CDR1 is SGHTA and CDR2 is FQGNSA in the germline V gene. The CDR3 reads CASSLEASGRGVMFF.

The rearrangement links TRBV29-1 to TRBJ2-3; the D gene TCRdb calls, TRBD1, cannot be checked with no DNA. The CDR3 is 16 amino acids. Germline CDR1 and CDR2: SQVTM and ANQGSEA. CDR3 region: CSVEGGRWTPTDTQYF.

This chain uses TRBV13 with TRBJ2-3; the TRBD1 assignment by TCRdb is unverifiable without DNA. The CDR3 length is 14 residues. Germline V gene sequence: CDR1 PRHDT, CDR2 FYEKMQ (reference sequence). This CDR3 is CASSWQGGTDTQYF.

CDR3 sequence: CASRGDIYEQYF. This chain uses TRBV6-5 with TRBJ2-7. The CDR3 sequence is 12 residues long. CDR1 and CDR2 (germline): MNHEY, SVGAGI.

The rearrangement links TRBV6-2 or TRBV6-3 to TRBJ1-1. The CDR3 runs 15 residues. CDR1 is MNHEY, CDR2 SVGEGT, per germline. CDR3 protein: CASSYQLLLGTEAFF.

The rearrangement links TRBV11-1 to TRBJ1-2; the TCRdb D gene call, TRBD1, has no DNA to confirm it. Germline CDR1 is SGHAT and CDR2 is FQDESV (reference sequence). This CDR3 has 15 residues. CDR3 protein: CASSLDGRQGNGYTF.

CDR3: CASSPGGGQNYEQYF. The genes are TRBV7-2 and TRBJ2-7; TCRdb's D gene call, TRBD1, goes unchecked for lack of DNA. CDR1 and CDR2 (germline): SGHTA, FQGNSA. The CDR3 length is 15 residues. The full variable domain, rest sourced from reference TRBV7-2 and TRBJ2-7, is GAGVSQSPSNKVTEKGKDVELRCDPISGHTALYWYRQSLGQGLEFLIYFQGNSAPDKSGLPSDRFSAERTGGSVSTLTIQRTQQEDSAVYLCASSPGGGQNYEQYFGPGTRLTVT.

The V and J genes are TRBV9 and TRBJ2-7; TCRdb gives TRBD1 as the D gene, but with no DNA this cannot be confirmed. The CDR3 contains 13 residues. CDR1 is SGDLS and CDR2 is YYNGEE in the germline V gene. The CDR3 loop reads CASSPGSFYEQYF.

CDR3 in amino acids: CASSIQGGEQYF. The chain joins TRBV13 to TRBJ2-7; the TRBD1 assignment by TCRdb is unverifiable without DNA. Germline V gene lookup returns CDR1 PRHDT and CDR2 FYEKMQ (reference sequence). This CDR3 spans 12 amino acids.

The chain combines TRBV18 with TRBJ2-1; absent DNA, TCRdb's TRBD1 call cannot be checked. Germline V lookup: CDR1 KGHSH, CDR2 LQKENI. The CDR3 is made up of 12 amino acids. CDR3 amino acids: CASSPGGHEQFF.

The chain employs TRBV4-1 and TRBJ1-2. The CDR3 runs 16 residues. Germline CDR1 is MGHRA and CDR2 is YSYEKL. CDR3: CASSQVDGPTNYGYTF.